The TCR beta chain described here comes from a study of PD-L1 blockade in urothelial cancer. About the research overall: Timepoints chosen for blood analysis were 3 weeks (second dose) and 6 weeks after treatment start.

Data came from immunoSEQ multiplex PCR; TCRdb stores just in-frame clones and leaves some out. Here the sample spans about 50,000 clones, 86% being singletons. Specified time point: pretreatment peripheral blood. This CDR3 has 15 residues. With 5 bases clipped from V and 3 bases from J, the junction kept 8 bases outside the gene matches. Germline CDR1 is MNHEY and CDR2 is SMNVEV (reference sequence). The source of this sequence is a man in his sixties with urothelial cancer. The input for sequencing was PBMCs, taken around atezolizumab (anti-PD-L1) treatment. V usage is TRBV27 and J usage is TRBJ1-1, with 8 positions matching TRBD1. CDR3 region: CASSPGQGLDTEAFF. In DNA form, the CDR3 reads TGTGCCAGCAGTCCCGGACAGGGCCTCGACACTGAAGCTTTCTTT.